This T cell receptor beta chain is drawn from a study of post-analysis software for immune sequencing data. Overall study: Included among the disease courses, which were recorded for the cohort, were relapsing-remitting, secondary progressive and progressive-relapsing multiple sclerosis. General study findings and limits: With TRBV5-6, TRBV5-1 and TRBV20-1 included, about five TRBV segments were more frequent in patients than in controls. Batch-mates among the samples co-clustered strongly by F measure. Comparison with controls showed significantly lower normalized Chao1 diversity in multiple sclerosis patients.

This clonotype was observed a handful of times. Its target is not known. There are 13 residues in the CDR3. Trimming shortened V by 10 bases and J by 2 bases, and 12 bases separated the two germline ends. The V gene's germline CDR1 is MDHEN and CDR2 SYDVKM. Unique-molecular-identifier-tagged TCR beta cDNA libraries were used. TCRdb redid the calling of the PCR reads with MiXCR, one entry per CDR3 protein. The table shows about 200,000 distinct CDR3 sequences, with 29% occurring only once. The sequence was obtained from a girl aged 2-17 years with multiple sclerosis. What was sequenced was blood. This chain joins TRBV28 and TRBJ1-5; the D is unclear. The CDR3 sequence: CAIRYVGNQPQHF. The DNA for the CDR3 is TGTGCCATCAGATATGTAGGCAATCAGCCCCAGCATTTT. Supplemented by reference TRBV28 and TRBJ1-5, the full variable domain reads DVKVTQSSRYLVKRTGEKVFLECVQDMDHENMFWYRQDPGLGLRLIYFSYDVKMKEKGDIPEGYSVSREKKERFSLILESASTNQTSMYLCAIRYVGNQPQHFGDGTRLSIL.